Below, 2 T cell receptor beta chains from the same sample are listed, as sequenced in a study of T cell changes during pregnancy in multiple sclerosis. Sequencing was performed with immunoSEQ multiplex PCR; in TCRdb, only in-frame clones are kept and a portion is missing. There are 30,000 to 50,000 clones in the sample; 90% occur only once, and 0.4% to 0.55% lies in the top ten. The sequencing here drew on CD4+ T cells from peripheral blood mononuclear cells, taken in the first trimester of pregnancy. The receptor source for this set is a female donor in good health, enrolled as a control in a pregnancy study.

V is TRBV5-1 and J is TRBJ2-3; 10 nucleotides agree with TRBD2. The CDR3 contains 15 residues. Germline CDR1 is SGHRS and CDR2 is YFSETQ. The ends lost 4 bases at V and 5 bases at J; junction bases unmatched: 7. In DNA form, the CDR3 reads TGCGCCAGCAGCCAAGCGGGGGGGCCGGTAGATACGCAGTATTTT. Translated, it gives CASSQAGGPVDTQYF.

This chain uses TRBV12-5 with TRBJ2-1; possible D gene TRBD2, 7 bases. In germline, CDR1 is LGHNT, CDR2 FRNRAP. CDR3 length: 16 amino acids. Trimming left V 0 bases short and J 5 bases short, with 14 bases between. The CDR3 here is CASGLVRGGANNEQFF. CDR3 bases: TGTGCTAGTGGTTTGGTACGAGGGGGGGCAAACAATGAGCAGTTCTTC.